This TCR beta chain was recorded in a study of blood T cell repertoires in COVID-19. At the level of the study: Italy, Spain and the United States were the sources of the convalescent and acute COVID-19 samples.

The germline V gene encodes CDR1 MDHEN and CDR2 SYDVKM. This CDR3 region has 20 residues. Trimming stripped 2 bases from V and 0 bases from J, with 24 bases between. Sequencing was performed with immunoSEQ multiplex PCR; in TCRdb, only in-frame clones are kept and a portion is missing. The table includes some 260,000 clones, 75% to 90% detected once. The TCR sequence derives from a woman in her 30s with acute COVID-19. Material for sequencing was PBMCs or T cells enriched from blood (not recorded which). The chain employs TRBV28 and TRBJ2-3; D may be TRBD1 (6 bases). In nucleotides, the CDR3 is TGTGCCAGCAGTTTAATTGGTGGACAGCGCGGGCTCCCTAGCACAGATACGCAGTATTTT. Its protein product is CASSLIGGQRGLPSTDTQYF. Full variable domain (missing parts from reference TRBV28 and TRBJ2-3): DVKVTQSSRYLVKRTGEKVFLECVQDMDHENMFWYRQDPGLGLRLIYFSYDVKMKEKGDIPEGYSVSREKKERFSLILESASTNQTSMYLCASSLIGGQRGLPSTDTQYFGPGTRLTVL.